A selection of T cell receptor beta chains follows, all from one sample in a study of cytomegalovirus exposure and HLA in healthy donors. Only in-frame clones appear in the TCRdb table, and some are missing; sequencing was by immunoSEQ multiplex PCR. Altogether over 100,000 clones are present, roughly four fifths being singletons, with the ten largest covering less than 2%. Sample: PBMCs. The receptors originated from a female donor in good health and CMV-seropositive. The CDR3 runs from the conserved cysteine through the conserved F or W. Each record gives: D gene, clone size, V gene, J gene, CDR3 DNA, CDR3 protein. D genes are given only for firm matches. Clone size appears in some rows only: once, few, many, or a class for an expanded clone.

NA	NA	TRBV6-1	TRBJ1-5	TGTGCCAGCAGCGAAGCGCGGGGTTGGGATCAGCCCCAGCATTTT	CASSEARGWDQPQHF
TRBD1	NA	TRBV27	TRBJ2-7	TGTGCCAGCAGAACTCACGGTCGGACAGGGGCGAACTACGAGCAGTACTTC	CASRTHGRTGANYEQYF
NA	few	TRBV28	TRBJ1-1	TGTGCCAGCATGAACGAGTTCCCTAACACTGAAGCTTTCTTT	CASMNEFPNTEAFF
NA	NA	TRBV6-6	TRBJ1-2	TGTGCCAGCAGTCCCCTTTATGGCTACACCTTC	CASSPLYGYTF
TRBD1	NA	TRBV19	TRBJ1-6	TGTGCCAGTAGTATTCTCGGACAGGGCTCCTATAATTCACCCCTCCACTTT	CASSILGQGSYNSPLHF
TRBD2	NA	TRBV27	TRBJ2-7	TGTGCCAGCAGTTTCGCTGGACTAGACTCCTACGAGCAGTACTTC	CASSFAGLDSYEQYF
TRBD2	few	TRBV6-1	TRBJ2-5	TGTGCCAGCAGTGAGCTAGCGGGAGAACAAGAGACCCAGTACTTC	CASSELAGEQETQYF
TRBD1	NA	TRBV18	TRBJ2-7	TGTGCCAGCTCACCCACGACAGGGGGCAAGTACGAGCAGTACTTC	CASSPTTGGKYEQYF
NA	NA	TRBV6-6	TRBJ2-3	TGTGCCAGCAGTTACTCCCAAGCGGCGGATACGCAGTATTTT	CASSYSQAADTQYF
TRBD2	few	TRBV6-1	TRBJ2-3	TGTGCCAGCAGTGAAGCGGGGGGGGCAGATACGCAGTATTTT	CASSEAGGADTQYF
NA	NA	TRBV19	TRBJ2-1	TGTGCCAGCAACGAAGGCGGGGGCGATGAGCAGTTCTTC	CASNEGGGDEQFF
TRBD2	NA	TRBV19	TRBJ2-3	TGTGCCAGTCGACTAGCGGGGGGGCTTGGCACAGATACGCAGTATTTT	CASRLAGGLGTDTQYF
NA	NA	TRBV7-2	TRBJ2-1	TGTGCCAGCAGCTTAGGGCAGTACAATGAGCAGTTCTTC	CASSLGQYNEQFF
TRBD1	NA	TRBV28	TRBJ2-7	TGTGCCAGCAGCCCAGGGGGCGCAGGATACGAGCAGTACTTC	CASSPGGAGYEQYF
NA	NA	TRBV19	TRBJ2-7	TGTGCCAGTAATCCCAAACAGGGATCGAGGGACGAGCAGTACTTC	CASNPKQGSRDEQYF
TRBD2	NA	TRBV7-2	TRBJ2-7	TGTGCCAGCAGCTTAGCGGGGACTAGCGGGAGTGTAGGCTACGAGCAGTACTTC	CASSLAGTSGSVGYEQYF
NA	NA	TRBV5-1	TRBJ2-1	TGCGCCAGCAGCTTGGTGGGGGGTAGGTACAATGAGCAGTTCTTC	CASSLVGGRYNEQFF
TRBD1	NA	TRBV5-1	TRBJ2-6	TGCGCCAGCAGCTTGCCTGGGACAGGGGGAACGGGGGCCAACGTCCTGACTTTC	CASSLPGTGGTGANVLTF
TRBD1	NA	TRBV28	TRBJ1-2	TGTGCCAGCAGTCCCGGACAGGGGGGCTATGGCTACACCTTC	CASSPGQGGYGYTF
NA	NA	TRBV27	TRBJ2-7	TGTGCCAGCAGTTTTGCACCTCAGGGGCCGCGATGGGAGCAGTACTTC	CASSFAPQGPRWEQYF
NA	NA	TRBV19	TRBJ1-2	TGTGCCAGTAGTGGACAGCCCTATGGCTACACCTTC	CASSGQPYGYTF
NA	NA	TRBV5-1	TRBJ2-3	TGCGCCAGCAGCGGTGTCGGCCCGGGTGATACGCAGTATTTT	CASSGVGPGDTQYF
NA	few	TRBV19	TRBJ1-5	TGTGCCAGTAGAACGACAAATAGCAATCAGCCCCAGCATTTT	CASRTTNSNQPQHF
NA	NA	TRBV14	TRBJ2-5	TGTGCCAGCAGAAGAACTAGTGCCCCACCAGAGACCCAGTACTTC	CASRRTSAPPETQYF
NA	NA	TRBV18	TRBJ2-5	TGTGCCAGCCAACAGGGCCTTGGAGAGACCCAGTACTTC	CASQQGLGETQYF
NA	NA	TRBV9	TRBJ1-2	TGTGCCAGCAGCGTAGGCGGGTCCTATGGCTACACCTTC	CASSVGGSYGYTF
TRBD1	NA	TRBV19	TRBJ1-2	TGTGCCAGTAGTATGGGACAGTGGGGCTACACCTTC	CASSMGQWGYTF
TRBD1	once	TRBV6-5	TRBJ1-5	TGTGCCAGTGGAAAATACAGGGGGCATCAGCCCCAGCATTTT	CASGKYRGHQPQHF
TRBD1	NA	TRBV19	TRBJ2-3	TGTGCCACTACAGGGGAAACAGATACGCAGTATTTT	CATTGETDTQYF
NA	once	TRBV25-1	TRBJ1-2	TGTGCCAGCAGTGAATTCGGTTTGGGGGCTCGCGGTGGCTACACCTTC	CASSEFGLGARGGYTF
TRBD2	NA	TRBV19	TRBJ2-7	TGTGCCAGTAGTGTAGGACTAGCGGGGGGTTCCTACGAGCAGTACTTC	CASSVGLAGGSYEQYF
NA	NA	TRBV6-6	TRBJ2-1	TGTGCCACCCAGACAGATCACTACAATGAGCAGTTCTTC	CATQTDHYNEQFF
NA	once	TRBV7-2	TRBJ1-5	TGTGCCAGCAGCTCCGACAGAGATCAGCCCCAGCATTTT	CASSSDRDQPQHF
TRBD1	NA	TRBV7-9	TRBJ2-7	TGTGCCAGCAGCGACAGGGGGCAACACTACGAGCAGTACTTC	CASSDRGQHYEQYF
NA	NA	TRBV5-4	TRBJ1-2	TGTGCCAGCAGCACCGACAGCTATGGCTACACCTTC	CASSTDSYGYTF
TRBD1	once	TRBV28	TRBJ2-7	TGTGCCAGCAGAATCCCTTCGACAGGGTACAACGAGCAGTACTTC	CASRIPSTGYNEQYF
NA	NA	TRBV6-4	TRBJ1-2	TGTGCCAGCAGACCCAATACAGGGTTCGGCTATGGCTACACCTTC	CASRPNTGFGYGYTF
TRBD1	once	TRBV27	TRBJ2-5	TGTGCCAGCAGCCCGACGCGGGACAGGCAAGAGACCCAGTACTTC	CASSPTRDRQETQYF
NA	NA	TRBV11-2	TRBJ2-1	TGTGCCAGCAGCTCCTCTCTAAGCTCCTACAATGAGCAGTTCTTC	CASSSSLSSYNEQFF
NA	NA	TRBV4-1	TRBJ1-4	TGCGCCAGCAGCCAAGAGGGCAGGGTTGCTAATGAAAAACTGTTTTTT	CASSQEGRVANEKLFF
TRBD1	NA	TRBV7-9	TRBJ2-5	TGTGCCACCACAGGGGTCCAAGAGACCCAGTACTTC	CATTGVQETQYF
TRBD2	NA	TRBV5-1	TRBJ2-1	TGCGCCAGCGCGACTAGCGGGAGAACCTACAATGAGCAGTTCTTC	CASATSGRTYNEQFF
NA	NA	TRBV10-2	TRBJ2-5	TGCGCCAGCAGTGAGATGGAAATGGGGGCCGGGAATGTGATAAAAGAGACCCAGTACTTC	CASSEMEMGAGNVIKETQYF